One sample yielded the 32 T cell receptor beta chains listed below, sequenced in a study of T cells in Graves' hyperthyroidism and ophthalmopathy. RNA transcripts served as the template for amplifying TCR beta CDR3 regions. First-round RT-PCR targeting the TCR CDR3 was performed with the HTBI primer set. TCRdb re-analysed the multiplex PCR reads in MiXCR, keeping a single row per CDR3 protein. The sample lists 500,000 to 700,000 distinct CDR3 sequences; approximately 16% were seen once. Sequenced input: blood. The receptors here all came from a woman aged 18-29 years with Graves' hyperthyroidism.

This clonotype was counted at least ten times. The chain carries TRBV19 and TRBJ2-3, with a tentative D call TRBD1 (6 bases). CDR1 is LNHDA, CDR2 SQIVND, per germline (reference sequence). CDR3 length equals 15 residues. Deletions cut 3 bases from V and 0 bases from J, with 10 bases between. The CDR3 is CASSIMGASTDTQYF. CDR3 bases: TGTGCCAGTAGTATTATGGGGGCGAGCACAGATACGCAGTATTTT.

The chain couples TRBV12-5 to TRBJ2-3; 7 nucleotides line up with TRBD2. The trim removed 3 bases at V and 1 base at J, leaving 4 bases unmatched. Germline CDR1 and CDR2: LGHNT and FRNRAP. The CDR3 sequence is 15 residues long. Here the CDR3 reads CASGLGRARTDTQYF. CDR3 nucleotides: TGTGCTAGTGGTTTAGGGAGGGCACGCACAGATACGCAGTATTTT.

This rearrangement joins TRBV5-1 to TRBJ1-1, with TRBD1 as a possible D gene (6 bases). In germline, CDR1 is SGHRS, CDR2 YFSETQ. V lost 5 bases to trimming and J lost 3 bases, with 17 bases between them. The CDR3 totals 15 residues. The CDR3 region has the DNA TGCGCCAGCAGTAGGGGGGGTGTTTCCGACACTGAAGCTTTCTTT. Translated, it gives CASSRGGVSDTEAFF.

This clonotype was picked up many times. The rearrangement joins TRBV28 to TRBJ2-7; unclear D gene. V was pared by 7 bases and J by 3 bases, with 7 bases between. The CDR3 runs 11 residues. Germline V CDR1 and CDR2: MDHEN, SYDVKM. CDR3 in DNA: TGTGCCAGCACCCGCGGCTACGAGCAGTACTTC. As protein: CASTRGYEQYF.

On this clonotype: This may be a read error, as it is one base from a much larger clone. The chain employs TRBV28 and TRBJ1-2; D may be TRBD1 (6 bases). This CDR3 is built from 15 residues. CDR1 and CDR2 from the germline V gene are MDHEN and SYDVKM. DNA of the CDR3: TGTACCAGCAGTGCACCGGGCCTCAGGGGCTATGGCTACACCTTC. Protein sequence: CTSSAPGLRGYGYTF.

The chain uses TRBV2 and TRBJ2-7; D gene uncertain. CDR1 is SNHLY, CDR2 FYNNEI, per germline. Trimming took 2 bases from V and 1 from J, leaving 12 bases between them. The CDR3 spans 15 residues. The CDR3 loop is CASSEMQMRSYEQYF. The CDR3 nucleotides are TGTGCCAGCAGTGAAATGCAGATGCGGTCCTACGAGCAGTACTTC.

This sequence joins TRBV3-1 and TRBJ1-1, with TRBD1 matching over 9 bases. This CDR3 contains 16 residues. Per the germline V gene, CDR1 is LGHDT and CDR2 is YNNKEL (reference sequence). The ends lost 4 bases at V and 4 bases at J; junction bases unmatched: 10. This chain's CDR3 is CASSLHGTGSRTEAFF. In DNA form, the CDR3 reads TGTGCCAGCAGCCTCCACGGGACAGGGTCTCGCACTGAAGCTTTCTTT.

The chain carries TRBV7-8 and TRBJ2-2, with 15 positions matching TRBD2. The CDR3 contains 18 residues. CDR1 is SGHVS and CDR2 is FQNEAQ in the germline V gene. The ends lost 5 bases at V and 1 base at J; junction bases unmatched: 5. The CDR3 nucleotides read TGTGCCAGCAGCCCCCCGGGACTAGCGGGGGGGAACACCGGGGAGCTGTTTTTT. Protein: CASSPPGLAGGNTGELFF.

CDR3 DNA sequence: TGTGCCAGCAGCTGGGGACAGACCTTTTCCTACAATGAGCAGTTCTTC. It yields the protein CASSWGQTFSYNEQFF. The chain links TRBV7-6 to TRBJ2-1; 7 nucleotides align to TRBD1. CDR1 is SGHVS, CDR2 FNYEAQ, per germline. V gave up 4 bases and J gave up 1 base; unmatched junction bases: 7. This CDR3 has 16 amino acids. Drawing the rest from reference TRBV7-6 and TRBJ2-1, the complete variable domain is GAGVSQSPRYKVTKRGQDVALRCDPISGHVSLYWYRQALGQGPEFLTYFNYEAQQDKSGLPNDRFSAERPEGSISTLTIQRTEQRDSAMYRCASSWGQTFSYNEQFFGPGTRLTVL.

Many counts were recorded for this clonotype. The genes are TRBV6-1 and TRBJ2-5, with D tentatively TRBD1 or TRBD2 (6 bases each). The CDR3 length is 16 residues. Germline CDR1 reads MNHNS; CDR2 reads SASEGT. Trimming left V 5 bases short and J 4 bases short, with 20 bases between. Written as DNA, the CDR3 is TGTGCCAGCAGTCCCACCGAGGGGGGCGAGGGAGAGACCCAGTACTTC. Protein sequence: CASSPTEGGEGETQYF.

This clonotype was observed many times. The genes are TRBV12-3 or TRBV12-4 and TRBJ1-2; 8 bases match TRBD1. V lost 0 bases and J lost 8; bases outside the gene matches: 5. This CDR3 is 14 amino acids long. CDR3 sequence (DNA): TGTGCCAGCAGTTTAGCGCAGGGGGCGGGCGGCTACACCTTC. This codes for CASSLAQGAGGYTF.

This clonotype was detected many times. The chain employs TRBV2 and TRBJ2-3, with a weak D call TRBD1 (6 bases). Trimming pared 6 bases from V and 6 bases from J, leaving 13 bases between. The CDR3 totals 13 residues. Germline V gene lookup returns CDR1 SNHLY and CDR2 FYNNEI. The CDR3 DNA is TGTGCCAGCAGCGTGCAGGACAGCGATACGCAGTATTTT. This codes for CASSVQDSDTQYF.

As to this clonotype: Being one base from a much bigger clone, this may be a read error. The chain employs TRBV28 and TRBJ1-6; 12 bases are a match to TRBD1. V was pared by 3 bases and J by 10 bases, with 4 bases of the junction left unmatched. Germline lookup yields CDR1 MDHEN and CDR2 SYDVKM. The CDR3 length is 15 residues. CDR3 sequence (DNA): TGTGCCAGCAGTTTGGGGACAGGGGGCGCGTCACCCCTCCACTTT. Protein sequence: CASSLGTGGASPLHF.

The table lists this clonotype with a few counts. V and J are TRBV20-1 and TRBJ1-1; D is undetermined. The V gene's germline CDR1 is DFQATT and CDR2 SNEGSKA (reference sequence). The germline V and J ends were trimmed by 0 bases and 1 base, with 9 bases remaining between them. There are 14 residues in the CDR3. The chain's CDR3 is CSARDRSANTEAFF. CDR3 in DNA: TGCAGTGCTAGAGATCGGTCCGCGAACACTGAAGCTTTCTTT.

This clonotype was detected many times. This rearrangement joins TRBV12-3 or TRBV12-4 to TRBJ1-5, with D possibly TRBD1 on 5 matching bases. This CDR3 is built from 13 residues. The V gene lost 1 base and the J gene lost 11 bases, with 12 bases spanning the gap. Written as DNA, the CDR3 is TGTGCCAGCAGTTTAGGAGGCAGGGCAGCCCAGCATTTT. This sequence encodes CASSLGGRAAQHF.

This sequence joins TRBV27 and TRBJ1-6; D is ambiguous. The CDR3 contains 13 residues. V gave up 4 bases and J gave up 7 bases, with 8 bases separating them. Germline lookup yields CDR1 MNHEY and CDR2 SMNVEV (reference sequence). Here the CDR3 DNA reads TGTGCCAGCAGTTCCCCGGTGAATTCACCCCTCCACTTT. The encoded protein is CASSSPVNSPLHF.

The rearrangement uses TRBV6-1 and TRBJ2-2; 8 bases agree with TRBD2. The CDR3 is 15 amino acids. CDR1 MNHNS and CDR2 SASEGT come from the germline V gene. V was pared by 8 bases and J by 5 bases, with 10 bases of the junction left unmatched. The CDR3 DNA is TGTGCCAGCCGAGTAGCGGGATTCGGAACCGGGGAGCTGTTTTTT. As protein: CASRVAGFGTGELFF.

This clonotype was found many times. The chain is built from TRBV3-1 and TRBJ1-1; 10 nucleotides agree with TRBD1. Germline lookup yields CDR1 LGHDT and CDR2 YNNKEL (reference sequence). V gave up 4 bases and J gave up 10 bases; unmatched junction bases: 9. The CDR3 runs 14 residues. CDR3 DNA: TGTGCCAGCAGCCCCTTCGACAGGGGGCCGGGAGCTTTCTTT. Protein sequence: CASSPFDRGPGAFF.

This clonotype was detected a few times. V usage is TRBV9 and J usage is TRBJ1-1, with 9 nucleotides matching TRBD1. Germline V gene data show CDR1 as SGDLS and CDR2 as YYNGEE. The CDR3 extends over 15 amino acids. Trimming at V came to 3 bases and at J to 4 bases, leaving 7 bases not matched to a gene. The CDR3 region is CASSGRQGVATEAFF. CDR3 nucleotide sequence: TGTGCCAGCAGCGGACGACAGGGGGTGGCCACTGAAGCTTTCTTT.

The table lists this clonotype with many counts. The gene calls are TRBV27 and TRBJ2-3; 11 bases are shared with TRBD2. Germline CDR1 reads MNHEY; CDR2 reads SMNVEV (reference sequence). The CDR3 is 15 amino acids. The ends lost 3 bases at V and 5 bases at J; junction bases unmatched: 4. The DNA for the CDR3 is TGTGCCAGCAGTTTGACTAGCGGGATTCGAGATACGCAGTATTTT. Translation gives CASSLTSGIRDTQYF.

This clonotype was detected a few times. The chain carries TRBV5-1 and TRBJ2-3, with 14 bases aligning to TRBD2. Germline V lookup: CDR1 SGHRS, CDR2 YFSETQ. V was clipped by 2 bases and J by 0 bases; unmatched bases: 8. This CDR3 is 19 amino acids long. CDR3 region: CASSFTPGTSGGSTDTQYF. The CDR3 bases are TGCGCCAGCAGCTTCACTCCCGGGACTAGCGGGGGTAGCACAGATACGCAGTATTTT.

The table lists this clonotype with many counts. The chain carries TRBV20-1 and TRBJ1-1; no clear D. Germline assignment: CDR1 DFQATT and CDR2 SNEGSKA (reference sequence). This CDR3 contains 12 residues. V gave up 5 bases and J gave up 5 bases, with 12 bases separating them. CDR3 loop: CSAGVDRTEAFF. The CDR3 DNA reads TGCAGTGCTGGGGTAGATCGGACTGAAGCTTTCTTT.

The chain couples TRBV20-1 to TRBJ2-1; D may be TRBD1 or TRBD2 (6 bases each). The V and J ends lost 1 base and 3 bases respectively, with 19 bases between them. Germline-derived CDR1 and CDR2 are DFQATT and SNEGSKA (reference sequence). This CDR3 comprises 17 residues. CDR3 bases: TGCAGTGCTAGAGGGGGGCGGAGGGCCAAAGTCTACAATGAGCAGTTCTTC. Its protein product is CSARGGRRAKVYNEQFF.

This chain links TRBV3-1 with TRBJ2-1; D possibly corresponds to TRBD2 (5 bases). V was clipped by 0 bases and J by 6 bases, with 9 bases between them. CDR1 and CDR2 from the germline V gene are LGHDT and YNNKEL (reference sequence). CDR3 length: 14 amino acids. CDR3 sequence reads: CASSQELRGNEQFF. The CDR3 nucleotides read TGTGCCAGCAGCCAAGAACTTCGGGGCAATGAGCAGTTCTTC.

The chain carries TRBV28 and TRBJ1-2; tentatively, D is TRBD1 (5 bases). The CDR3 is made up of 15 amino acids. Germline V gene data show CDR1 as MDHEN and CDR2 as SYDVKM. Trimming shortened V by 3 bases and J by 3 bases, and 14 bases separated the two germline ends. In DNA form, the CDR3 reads TGTGCCAGCAGTTTGTTGTACAGGCCCCACTATGGCTACACCTTC. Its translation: CASSLLYRPHYGYTF.

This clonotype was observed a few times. Written as DNA, the CDR3 is TGTGCCAGCAGCCAAAACTCAGGGGGAACTAATGAAAAACTGTTTTTT. This translates into CASSQNSGGTNEKLFF. V and J are TRBV4-2 and TRBJ1-4; 7 bases are shared with TRBD1. This CDR3 is built from 16 residues. Trimming took 2 bases from V and 1 from J; bases not matched to a gene: 4. The germline gives CDR1 LGHNA, CDR2 YNFKEQ.

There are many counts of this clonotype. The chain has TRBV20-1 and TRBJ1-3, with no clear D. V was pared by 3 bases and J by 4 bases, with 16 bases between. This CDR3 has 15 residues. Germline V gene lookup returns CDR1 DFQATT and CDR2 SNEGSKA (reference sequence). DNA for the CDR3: TGCAGTGCTAGTACCAGAGCCAAAGCGGGAAACACCATATATTTT. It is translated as CSASTRAKAGNTIYF.

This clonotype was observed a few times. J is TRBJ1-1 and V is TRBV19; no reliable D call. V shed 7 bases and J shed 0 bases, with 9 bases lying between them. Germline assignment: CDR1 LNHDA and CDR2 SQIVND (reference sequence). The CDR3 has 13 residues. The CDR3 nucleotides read TGTGCCAGTATCCCGCCGATGAACACTGAAGCTTTCTTT. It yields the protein CASIPPMNTEAFF. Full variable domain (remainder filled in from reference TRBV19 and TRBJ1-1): DGGITQSPKYLFRKEGQNVTLSCEQNLNHDAMYWYRQDPGQGLRLIYYSQIVNDFQKGDIAEGYSVSREKKESFPLTVTSAQKNPTAFYLCASIPPMNTEAFFGQGTRLTVV.

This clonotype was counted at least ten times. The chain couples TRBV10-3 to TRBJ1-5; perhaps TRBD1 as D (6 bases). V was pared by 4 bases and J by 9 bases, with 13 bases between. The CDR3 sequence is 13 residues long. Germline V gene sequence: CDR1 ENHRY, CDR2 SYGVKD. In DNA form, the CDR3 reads TGTGCCATCAGTGTCGGGGGGCCTTGGCCCCAGCATTTT. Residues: CAISVGGPWPQHF.

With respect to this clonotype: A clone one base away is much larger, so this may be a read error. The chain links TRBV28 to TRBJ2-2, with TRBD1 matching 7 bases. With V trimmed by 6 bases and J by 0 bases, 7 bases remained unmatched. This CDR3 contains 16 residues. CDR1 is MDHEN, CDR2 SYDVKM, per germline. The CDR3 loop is CASSRRDSANTGELFF. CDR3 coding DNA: TGTGCCAGCAGCCGCCGGGACAGCGCGAACACCGGGGAGCTGTTTTTT.

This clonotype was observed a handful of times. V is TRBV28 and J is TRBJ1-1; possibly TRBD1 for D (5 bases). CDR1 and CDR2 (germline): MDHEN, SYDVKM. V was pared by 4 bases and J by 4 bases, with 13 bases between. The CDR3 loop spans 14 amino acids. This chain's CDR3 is CASSSGTRLTEAFF. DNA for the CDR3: TGTGCCAGCAGTTCAGGGACCCGTCTCACTGAAGCTTTCTTT.

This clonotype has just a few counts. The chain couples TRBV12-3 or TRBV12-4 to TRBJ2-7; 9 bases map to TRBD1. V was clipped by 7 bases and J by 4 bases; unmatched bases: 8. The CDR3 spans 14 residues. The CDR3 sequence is CASTFSTGGYEQYF. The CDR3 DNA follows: TGTGCCAGCACCTTCTCGACAGGGGGTTACGAGCAGTACTTC.